This entry lists 15 T cell receptor beta chains sequenced from one sample in a study of vaccination effects on CD4 cells after COVID-19. CD4+ T cells were isolated after approximately 10 days of culture. Using immunoSEQ multiplex PCR, the repertoire was profiled, and TCRdb retains in-frame clones only, with some absent. Of some 50,000 clones in the sample, approximately 65% were seen once. Their cognate antigens are unknown. Source: CD4+ T cells from PBMCs cultured without peptide, taken before COVID-19 vaccination. The receptors come from a human donor who received a COVID-19 vaccine.

The rearrangement uses TRBV7-9 and TRBJ1-2, with unresolved D. V lost 4 bases and J 4 bases, leaving 10 bases between the germline ends. The CDR3 totals 13 residues. The V gene's germline CDR1 is SEHNR and CDR2 FQNEAQ (reference sequence). The CDR3 is CASSSGLTYGYTF. In DNA, the CDR3 is TGTGCCAGCAGCTCGGGTTTAACCTATGGCTACACCTTC.

V gene TRBV6-4 combines with J gene TRBJ1-1; 7 bases map to TRBD1. Per the germline V gene, CDR1 is MRHNA and CDR2 is SNTAGT. The CDR3 sequence is 16 residues long. With V trimmed by 2 bases and J by 5 bases, 11 bases remained unmatched. CDR3 coding DNA: TGTGCCAGCAGTGACGGTCTTGGCTTCAGGGGGACTGAAGCTTTCTTT. Translating it yields CASSDGLGFRGTEAFF.

The V gene is TRBV5-1, the J gene TRBJ2-5; D is tentatively TRBD1 or TRBD2 (5 bases each). This CDR3 contains 15 residues. Trimming cost V 0 bases and J 5 bases, with 14 bases left between them. The germline gives CDR1 SGHRS, CDR2 YFSETQ. The CDR3 is CASSLGGTVGETQYF. The CDR3 coding sequence is TGCGCCAGCAGCTTGGGAGGGACCGTGGGGGAGACCCAGTACTTC.

This clone was seen a handful of times. Here the CDR3 DNA reads TGTGCCAGTAGTATAGGGGGTAGAAGGCCAGAGACCCAGTACTTC. It codes for CASSIGGRRPETQYF. The chain carries TRBV19 and TRBJ2-5; D ambiguous. Germline loops: CDR1 LNHDA, CDR2 SQIVND (reference sequence). There are 15 residues in the CDR3. V was clipped by 1 base and J by 4 bases, with 13 bases between them.

The V and J genes are TRBV18 and TRBJ2-1, with 12 bases fitting TRBD2. Germline lookup yields CDR1 KGHSH and CDR2 LQKENI. There are 13 residues in the CDR3. With 9 bases clipped from V and 9 bases from J, the junction kept 6 bases outside the gene matches. CDR3 sequence (DNA): TGTGCCAGTCGGACTAGCGGGATAGGTGAGCAGTTCTTC. Translated: CASRTSGIGEQFF.

The V gene is TRBV21-1, the J gene TRBJ1-1. TRBV21-1 is tagged as a pseudogene. The CDR3 is 15 amino acids. The CDR3 DNA reads as TGTGCCAGCAGCGGACGGACTCCCACGTGGACTGAAGCTTTCTTT. This sequence encodes CASSGRTPTWTEAFF.

The V and J genes are TRBV9 and TRBJ2-1, with 11 bases aligning to TRBD2. Per the germline V gene, CDR1 is SGDLS and CDR2 is YYNGEE. Unmatched junction bases numbered 5, after V lost 2 bases and J lost 7 bases. This CDR3 has 15 amino acids. The CDR3 bases are TGTGCCAGCAGCGTCGGTAGCGGGAGGGTAAATGAGCAGTTCTTC. It translates to CASSVGSGRVNEQFF.

J is TRBJ2-7 and V is TRBV11-1; weak D call: TRBD1 (6 bases). The CDR3 extends over 13 amino acids. V was clipped by 6 bases and J by 3 bases, with 12 bases between them. CDR1 is SGHAT and CDR2 is FQDESV in the germline V gene (reference sequence). The CDR3 sequence is CASSILQGYEQYF. CDR3 DNA sequence: TGTGCCAGCAGTATCCTACAGGGCTACGAGCAGTACTTC.

This sequence joins TRBV10-3 and TRBJ2-3; 8 bases align to TRBD2. Losses at the gene ends were 5 bases for V and 3 bases for J; bases not matched to a gene: 10. This CDR3 is 16 amino acids long. The germline CDR1 and CDR2 sequences are ENHRY and SYGVKD. The CDR3 DNA reads as TGTGCCATCAGTAAAATCGAGCGGGAGTCAACAGATACGCAGTATTTT. Its protein is CAISKIERESTDTQYF.

CDR3 sequence reads: CASSQGLLPGNEQFF. CDR3 DNA: TGTGCCAGCTCACAGGGACTCCTCCCGGGGAATGAGCAGTTCTTC. V is TRBV18 and J is TRBJ2-1; a weak D match, TRBD2 (6 bases). This CDR3 comprises 15 residues. V was clipped by 4 bases and J by 7 bases, with 17 bases between them. Germline CDR1 and CDR2: KGHSH and LQKENI.

V gene TRBV24-1 combines with J gene TRBJ1-5, with 11 bases fitting TRBD1. The CDR3 covers 16 residues. CDR1 and CDR2 from the germline V gene are KGHDR and SFDVKD. V was clipped by 4 bases and J by 7 bases; unmatched bases: 8. This CDR3 is CATSDPGQGEIQPQHF. Written as DNA, the CDR3 is TGTGCCACCAGTGACCCGGGACAGGGGGAAATCCAGCCCCAGCATTTT.

V gene TRBV10-3 combines with J gene TRBJ1-1; unclear D gene. V lost 5 bases and J 0 bases, leaving 7 bases between the germline ends. Germline-derived CDR1 and CDR2 are ENHRY and SYGVKD. This CDR3 spans 13 amino acids. The CDR3 DNA follows: TGTGCCATCAGTAACGGGGTGAACACTGAAGCTTTCTTT. It yields the protein CAISNGVNTEAFF.

The rearrangement links TRBV6-7 to TRBJ1-1; TRBD1 matches at 7 bases. TRBV6-7 is flagged as an ORF with uncertain function. Unmatched junction bases numbered 7, after V lost 8 bases and J lost 1 base. The CDR3 runs 14 residues. As DNA, the CDR3 is TGTGCCAGCCTTGACAGGGAGAAGAACACTGAAGCTTTCTTT. It codes for CASLDREKNTEAFF.

V is TRBV21-1 and J is TRBJ2-7; the tabulated D call, TRBD1, remains unverified against the DNA. TRBV21-1 is classified as a pseudogene. The CDR3 contains 19 residues. The CDR3 here is CASSKADRVMYLGPYEQYF. The CDR3 nucleotides are TGTGCCAGCAGCAAAGCAGACAGGGTAATGTATTTAGGACCCTACGAGCAGTACTTC.

The chain combines TRBV6-4 with TRBJ2-5, with D hard to call. Trimming stripped 5 bases from V and 1 base from J, with 8 bases between. The CDR3 contains 13 residues. The germline CDR1 and CDR2 sequences are MRHNA and SNTAGT. CDR3 in amino acids: CASSIGPQETQYF. The CDR3 DNA is TGTGCCAGCAGTATTGGCCCCCAAGAGACCCAGTACTTC.